A selection of T cell receptor beta chains follows, all from one sample in a study of blood T cells in healthy people across ages. MiXCR, applied by TCRdb to the 5' RACE reads, yields one record per CDR3 protein. The repertoire consists of hundreds of thousands of distinct CDR3 sequences, with around 43% occurring once and the leading ten covering approximately 19%. The sequencing input was blood. The receptors originated from a man between 60 and 75 years old in good health. Each CDR3 is given with its conserved first and last residue. The D gene is left open where the match is weak. Some rows mark clone size as missing; the rest say once, few, many or name a class of expanded clone.

.	.	TRBV29-1	TRBJ1-2	TGCAGCGTTGTGAAGGGTCTTGGCTACACCTTC	CSVVKGLGYTF
.	.	TRBV12-5	TRBJ2-5	TGTGCTAGTGGTTCCCCCCGAGGGGAACAAGAGACCCAGTACTTC	CASGSPRGEQETQYF
few	.	TRBV20-1	TRBJ2-1	TGCAGTGCTAGTGTGGGGGGCCTAGATGAGCAGTTCTTC	CSASVGGLDEQFF
.	.	TRBV7-9	TRBJ2-7	TGTGCCAGCAGCGCGGACTGGAGCTCCTACAATGAGCAGTACTTC	CASSADWSSYNEQYF
few	.	TRBV30	TRBJ2-6	TGTGCCTGGAGTACGGGGTCTTATGGGGCCAACGTCCTGACTTTC	CAWSTGSYGANVLTF
.	TRBD2	TRBV5-1	TRBJ2-1	TGCGCCAGCAGGGCGGGGGGGCTCTCCTACAATGAGCAGTTCTTC	CASRAGGLSYNEQFF
.	.	TRBV4-3	TRBJ1-1	TGCGCCAGCACTCAGGGGATTCACACTGAAGCTTTCTTT	CASTQGIHTEAFF
.	.	TRBV7-2	TRBJ1-2	TGTGCCAGCAGCTGGGCCACCCCAAACTATGGCTACACCTTC	CASSWATPNYGYTF
.	TRBD2	TRBV29-1	TRBJ2-7	TGCAGCGTTGATTGCGCGGGGGAGGTCTACGAGCAGTACTTC	CSVDCAGEVYEQYF
.	TRBD1	TRBV7-2	TRBJ2-7	TGTGCCAGCAGCTTACAGGGGGCTCGCGAGCAGTACTTC	CASSLQGAREQYF
.	.	TRBV27	TRBJ2-7	TGTGCCAGCAGTTTATTTGCAGGGACCTTGGGGCAGTACTTC	CASSLFAGTLGQYF
.	.	TRBV20-1	TRBJ1-2	TGCAGTGCTAGAGATCGAAGACTCGGCGGGGCGGACTATGGCTACACCTTC	CSARDRRLGGADYGYTF
once	.	TRBV27	TRBJ1-6	TGTGCCAGCAGTCCTTTCCTGGGGTCATCCCTCCACTTT	CASSPFLGSSLHF
.	TRBD1	TRBV7-6	TRBJ2-6	TGTGCCAGCAGCCCCAGGGGGCCCTCTGGGGCCAACGTCCTGACTTTC	CASSPRGPSGANVLTF
.	TRBD2	TRBV10-3	TRBJ2-1	TGTGCCATCAGTGACGGCGGGGGGATTTACAATGAGCAGTTCTTC	CAISDGGGIYNEQFF
.	TRBD2	TRBV20-1	TRBJ2-3	TGCAGTGCCCTTAGCGTGAGCGGGGGACTTAGCACAGATACGCAGTATTTT	CSALSVSGGLSTDTQYF
few	TRBD2	TRBV7-2	TRBJ2-5	TGTGCCAGCAGCTCAACTAGCGGGCCTTCGGTGACCCAGTACTTC	CASSSTSGPSVTQYF
.	TRBD1	TRBV5-5	TRBJ1-5	TGTGCCAGCAACCTGGCAGGGGGTCGGCCCCAGCATTTT	CASNLAGGRPQHF
.	TRBD1	TRBV7-2	TRBJ2-7	TGTGCCAGCAGCCATACCGGGACAGCGTACGAGCAGTACTTC	CASSHTGTAYEQYF
.	.	TRBV10-3	TRBJ2-5	TGTGCCATCAGTGAGTCGAAGATCGCAGGGAGGGGGAAAGAGACCCAGTACTTC	CAISESKIAGRGKETQYF
once	TRBD2	TRBV5-1	TRBJ2-5	TGCGCCAGCAGCATCTTAGCGGGGGACACAGCTCGGGAGCAGTACTTC	CASSILAGDTAREQYF
.	TRBD2	TRBV18	TRBJ2-3	TGTGCCAGCTCACCTACTAGCGACGGAGATACGCAGTATTTT	CASSPTSDGDTQYF
few	.	TRBV2	TRBJ2-3	TGTGCCACCAATAGCGGCTTCACAGATACGCAGTATTTT	CATNSGFTDTQYF
.	.	TRBV7-9	TRBJ2-7	TGTGCCAGCAGCTTATTTTCAGGGTTAAAGTCCTACGAGCAGTACTTC	CASSLFSGLKSYEQYF
.	.	TRBV15	TRBJ1-2	TGTGCCACCAGTAAAAGGGACCGCCGCTCCTATGGCTACACCTTC	CATSKRDRRSYGYTF
.	TRBD2	TRBV11-2	TRBJ2-3	TGTGCCAGCAGTCTACAGGGCGGGGGGTTTCTTTCTAGCACAGATACGCAGTATTTT	CASSLQGGGFLSSTDTQYF
.	TRBD1	TRBV5-1	TRBJ2-7	TGCGCCAGCAGCGGGGACAGGCTGGTTGACAATGAGCAGTACTTC	CASSGDRLVDNEQYF
.	.	TRBV6-1	TRBJ2-3	TGTGCCAGCAGTCCGCCTTCTAACGGGAGCCCGACGAATACGCAGTATTTT	CASSPPSNGSPTNTQYF
.	TRBD1	TRBV6-5	TRBJ2-4	TGTGCCAGCAGTTACTCACAGGGGGCGTTGACCAAAAACATTCAGTACTTC	CASSYSQGALTKNIQYF
.	.	TRBV7-9	TRBJ2-2	TGTGCCAGCAGCTCCACTCAGGGTTCGGCGAACACCGGGGAGCTGTTTTTT	CASSSTQGSANTGELFF
.	.	TRBV20-1	TRBJ2-5	TGCAGTGCTAGACTAGTTTACCCCTCAGAGCAGTACTTC	CSARLVYPSEQYF
few	TRBD2	TRBV20-1	TRBJ2-1	TGCAGTGCGAAAACTAGCGGGGGGTTTCAGAGGGAGCAGTTCTTC	CSAKTSGGFQREQFF
few	.	TRBV30	TRBJ2-3	TGTGCCTGGAGTGAAGGTTCTAGCACAGATACGCAGTATTTT	CAWSEGSSTDTQYF
.	.	TRBV6-1	TRBJ2-3	TGTGCCAGCAGTGATGACCAGGGAGGCACAGATACGCAGTATTTT	CASSDDQGGTDTQYF
.	.	TRBV14	TRBJ1-2	TGTGCCAGCAGCCAGGTCCCCGGTAGGGGCTACACCTTC	CASSQVPGRGYTF
.	TRBD1	TRBV27	TRBJ2-6	TGTGCCAGCAGTCTAAGACAGGGGAGGGCCAACGTCCTGACTTTC	CASSLRQGRANVLTF
.	TRBD2	TRBV20-1	TRBJ2-7	TGCAGTGCTAGAGATAGATTAGCGGGCTCCTACGAGCAGTACTTC	CSARDRLAGSYEQYF
once	.	TRBV10-3	TRBJ2-7	TGTGCCATCAGTGCCGCCACGGGTATGTACAATGAGCAGTACTTC	CAISAATGMYNEQYF
.	TRBD1	TRBV30	TRBJ2-7	TGTGCCTGGAGTACCGGGACAGGGACATACGAGCAGTACTTC	CAWSTGTGTYEQYF
.	TRBD2	TRBV7-2	TRBJ2-2	TGTGCCAGCAGCATAGCGGGGTACACCGGGGAGCTGTTTTTT	CASSIAGYTGELFF
once	TRBD2	TRBV7-2	TRBJ2-1	TGTGCCAGCAGCTACACTAGCGGGGGGAGCGCCTACAATGAGCAGTTCTTC	CASSYTSGGSAYNEQFF
few	TRBD1	TRBV5-1	TRBJ2-2	TGCGCCAGCAGCTTTGGGACAGTCACCGGGGAGCTGTTTTTT	CASSFGTVTGELFF
few	TRBD1	TRBV5-1	TRBJ2-5	TGCGCCAGCAGCTTGGCAACGGGACAGGGGGAGACCCAGTACTTC	CASSLATGQGETQYF
.	.	TRBV21-1	TRBJ2-3	TGTGCCAGCAGCAAAGAGGGGTATGCGGGTACGCAGTATTTT	CASSKEGYAGTQYF
.	TRBD1	TRBV12-3/TRBV12-4	TRBJ2-2	TGTGCCAGCAGATACAGGGGGGCCGGGGAGCTGTTTTTT	CASRYRGAGELFF
few	.	TRBV2	TRBJ2-5	TGTGCCAGTTCGGGTTTTACCGAACAAGAGACCCAGTACTTC	CASSGFTEQETQYF
.	.	TRBV6-1	TRBJ2-4	TGTGCCAGCAGTGGAGCAGCCAAAAACATTCAGTACTTC	CASSGAAKNIQYF
.	.	TRBV7-3	TRBJ1-1	TGTGCCAGCAGCGCTGGTCCCGTCACTGAAGCTTTCTTT	CASSAGPVTEAFF
.	.	TRBV3-1	TRBJ2-1	TGTGCCAGCAGCCAAGATTTCTCTTCGGGGGGCCTAGAACGGGCTGAGCAGTTCTTC	CASSQDFSSGGLERAEQFF
many	TRBD1	TRBV29-1	TRBJ2-1	TGCAGCGTAGAACAGGGGGGAGACTCCTACAATGAGCAGTTCTTC	CSVEQGGDSYNEQFF
few	.	TRBV6-2/TRBV6-3	TRBJ2-3	TGTGCCAGCACCCCCGGTGGGCTAGCGGGGACAGGGGTCCCAGATACGCAGTATTTT	CASTPGGLAGTGVPDTQYF
few	TRBD1	TRBV20-1	TRBJ2-1	TGCAGTGCCAGGACAGGGGTCCACAATGAGCAGTTCTTC	CSARTGVHNEQFF
.	TRBD2	TRBV20-1	TRBJ2-1	TGCAGTGCTAGAGATCTTACGGGCGTTAGCGGGGCATACAATGAGCAGTTCTTC	CSARDLTGVSGAYNEQFF
many	TRBD1	TRBV5-1	TRBJ2-6	TGCGCCAGCAGCCTAGGACAGGGCCAGTGGACTCAGGTGGCTGGGGCCAACGTCCTGACTTTC	CASSLGQGQWTQVAGANVLTF
.	.	TRBV20-1	TRBJ2-1	TGCAGTGCTAGAGATTCCGTACATTTTAGCTCCTACAATGAGCAGTTCTTC	CSARDSVHFSSYNEQFF
.	.	TRBV7-2	TRBJ1-1	TGTGCCAGCAACTACAGAGGGACTGAAGCTTTCTTT	CASNYRGTEAFF
few	TRBD1	TRBV30	TRBJ1-2	TGTGCCAGACAGGGGCTGGAGGGCTACACCTTC	CARQGLEGYTF